This passage covers 17 T cell receptor beta chains from one sample sequenced in a study of T cells after yellow fever vaccination. TCRdb re-derived calls from the 5' RACE reads in MiXCR, one entry per CDR3 protein. The sample consists of hundreds of thousands of distinct CDR3 sequences, more than 9% of them appearing once. This material consisted of PBMCs, taken on the day of the first yellow fever vaccination. The receptors originated from a man between 18 and 29 years old who received the YFV17D yellow fever vaccine.

In its sample, this clonotype was seen many times. V and J are TRBV6-5 and TRBJ2-1; 8 nucleotides align to TRBD1. Germline V CDR1 and CDR2: MNHEY, SVGAGI. With V trimmed by 11 bases and J by 0 bases, 9 bases remained unmatched. This CDR3 spans 15 amino acids. CDR3 nucleotides: TGTGCCGGCTATCCCAGGGGGCTCTCCTACAATGAGCAGTTCTTC. The encoded protein is CAGYPRGLSYNEQFF.

In DNA form, the CDR3 reads TGCAGTGCTTCTATAGGTTTCGGGGGTTACGAGCAGTACTTC. Encoded protein: CSASIGFGGYEQYF. The chain uses TRBV20-1 and TRBJ2-7, with a possible D match to TRBD2 (6 bases). This CDR3 spans 14 amino acids. With 5 bases removed from V and 4 bases from J, the gap between germline ends came to 18 bases. Germline V lookup: CDR1 DFQATT, CDR2 SNEGSKA (reference sequence).

This rearrangement joins TRBV18 to TRBJ1-4; TRBD1 agrees at 8 bases. In germline, CDR1 is KGHSH, CDR2 LQKENI. Trimming took 2 bases from V and 6 from J; bases not matched to a gene: 14. The CDR3 contains 18 residues. CDR3 region: CASSPGITGGKIDEKLFF. Written as DNA, the CDR3 is TGTGCCAGCTCACCAGGTATCACAGGGGGAAAGATCGATGAAAAACTGTTTTTT.

This clonotype has more than one count but fewer than ten. The chain employs TRBV20-1 and TRBJ1-1; maybe TRBD1 (6 bases). This CDR3 is built from 12 residues. V lost 1 base, J lost 4 bases, and 7 bases lay in between. Germline V gene lookup returns CDR1 DFQATT and CDR2 SNEGSKA (reference sequence). As DNA, the CDR3 is TGCAGTGCTAGAGGAGGGGGCACTGAAGCTTTCTTT. It specifies CSARGGGTEAFF.

The chain couples TRBV12-3 or TRBV12-4 to TRBJ1-1; D is perhaps TRBD1 (5 bases). V lost 5 bases and J lost 2, with 12 bases in between. This CDR3 has 14 residues. In nucleotides, the CDR3 is TGTGCCAGCAGTCCCGGGACTCACAACACTGAAGCTTTCTTT. This gives the protein CASSPGTHNTEAFF.

This chain joins TRBV7-2 and TRBJ2-3, with 8 positions matching TRBD2. CDR3 length: 16 amino acids. The germline CDR1 and CDR2 sequences are SGHTA and FQGNSA. The V and J ends lost 1 base and 2 bases, in that order; junction bases with no gene match: 5. The CDR3 loop is CASSLGLAWNTDTQYF. CDR3 bases: TGTGCCAGCAGCTTAGGACTAGCGTGGAACACAGATACGCAGTATTTT.

The chain is built from TRBV6-1 and TRBJ1-5; D uncertain. Germline values: CDR1 MNHNS, CDR2 SASEGT. The germline V and J ends were trimmed by 6 bases and 2 bases, with 17 bases remaining between them. CDR3 length: 16 residues. CDR3 DNA sequence: TGTGCCAGCAGCCGAGCCGACACGTTCGGCAATCAGCCCCAGCATTTT. Encoded protein: CASSRADTFGNQPQHF.

This clonotype was seen only a few times. The rearrangement links TRBV19 to TRBJ2-1; 8 nucleotides align to TRBD2. Germline CDR1 and CDR2: LNHDA and SQIVND (reference sequence). V gave up 6 bases and J gave up 6 bases; unmatched junction bases: 7. This CDR3 has 14 amino acids. CDR3 DNA sequence: TGTGCCAGTAGGGGAGGGACTAGTATCAATGAGCAGTTCTTC. Protein sequence: CASRGGTSINEQFF.

The rearrangement joins TRBV7-2 to TRBJ2-2; D is undetermined. The CDR3 spans 17 residues. V was pared by 5 bases and J by 0 bases, with 16 bases between. Germline CDR1 is SGHTA and CDR2 is FQGNSA. The CDR3 reads CASSPLPGSANTGELFF. The CDR3 coding sequence is TGTGCCAGCAGCCCCCTACCCGGTAGTGCGAACACCGGGGAGCTGTTTTTT.

The rearrangement links TRBV10-3 to TRBJ1-1; D unclear. V was trimmed by 2 bases and J by 0 bases, leaving 7 bases between them. This CDR3 spans 14 amino acids. From germline, CDR1 is ENHRY and CDR2 SYGVKD. CDR3 bases: TGTGCCATCAGTGAGGGACCTATGAACACTGAAGCTTTCTTT. This encodes CAISEGPMNTEAFF.

There are a few counts of this clonotype. The genes are TRBV20-1 and TRBJ2-1; D is uncertain. Germline V gene sequence: CDR1 DFQATT, CDR2 SNEGSKA (reference sequence). The CDR3 covers 11 residues. Trimming removed 6 bases from V and 10 bases from J, with 13 bases in between. The CDR3 loop is CSARGVTEQFF. The CDR3 nucleotides are TGCAGTGCCCGTGGTGTTACGGAGCAGTTCTTC.

The chain links TRBV18 to TRBJ1-4, with D tentatively TRBD1 (6 bases). Germline V gives CDR1 KGHSH, CDR2 LQKENI. The CDR3 consists of 15 residues. Trimming left V 0 bases short and J 5 bases short, with 10 bases between. In nucleotides, the CDR3 is TGTGCCAGCTCACCACCGTCAGGGGTGAATGAAAAACTGTTTTTT. It yields the protein CASSPPSGVNEKLFF.

The chain couples TRBV5-5 to TRBJ2-1; D may be TRBD1 (5 bases). This CDR3 has 15 amino acids. Germline lookup yields CDR1 SGHKS and CDR2 YYEKEE (reference sequence). Trimming stripped 4 bases from V and 6 bases from J, with 17 bases between. CDR3 loop: CASSQGPLMGNEQFF. DNA for the CDR3: TGTGCCAGCAGCCAGGGCCCTTTAATGGGCAATGAGCAGTTCTTC. Together with reference TRBV5-5 and TRBJ2-1, the CDR3 gives the full variable domain: DAGVTQSPTHLIKTRGQQVTLRCSPISGHKSVSWYQQVLGQGPQFIFQYYEKEERGRGNFPDRFSARQFPNYSSELNVNALLLGDSALYLCASSQGPLMGNEQFFGPGTRLTVL.

The chain has TRBV6-1 and TRBJ2-7; D is possibly TRBD1 or TRBD2 (5 bases each). The CDR3 runs to 13 residues. The germline V gene has CDR1 MNHNS and CDR2 SASEGT. Trimming took off 8 bases at V and 0 bases at J, with 11 bases between the two ends. The chain's CDR3 is CASVGESSYEQYV. CDR3 nucleotide sequence: TGTGCCAGCGTGGGGGAAAGCTCCTACGAGCAGTACGTC.

V gene TRBV5-1 combines with J gene TRBJ2-5, with D unclear. Per germline, CDR1 SGHRS and CDR2 YFSETQ. The CDR3 extends over 14 amino acids. V lost 0 bases and J lost 0, with 6 bases in between. In DNA form, the CDR3 reads TGCGCCAGCAGCTTGGGGTTTAACCAAGAGACCCAGTACTTC. It codes for CASSLGFNQETQYF.

The rearrangement links TRBV7-2 to TRBJ1-4; unclear D gene. V lost 1 base to trimming and J lost 8 bases, with 11 bases between them. There are 14 residues in the CDR3. Looked up from germline, CDR1 is SGHTA and CDR2 is FQGNSA. The CDR3 DNA is TGTGCCAGCAGCTTAGGAGGGATCGGGGAAAAACTGTTTTTT. Translating gives CASSLGGIGEKLFF. Looking up the rest from reference TRBV7-2 and TRBJ1-4 gives the full variable domain: GAGVSQSPSNKVTEKGKDVELRCDPISGHTALYWYRQSLGQGLEFLIYFQGNSAPDKSGLPSDRFSAERTGGSVSTLTIQRTQQEDSAVYLCASSLGGIGEKLFFGSGTQLSVL.

This chain uses TRBV7-3 with TRBJ2-1, with unresolved D. CDR3 length: 14 amino acids. Between the trimmed V and J ends, which lost 4 bases and 7 bases, there was a span of 14 bases. CDR1 and CDR2 from the germline V gene are SGHTA and FQGTGA. The CDR3 is CASSSSRAQNEQFF. The CDR3 DNA is TGTGCCAGCAGCTCCTCAAGGGCGCAGAATGAGCAGTTCTTC. The variable domain in full, with the rest retrieved from reference TRBV7-3 and TRBJ2-1, is GAGVSQTPSNKVTEKGKYVELRCDPISGHTALYWYRQSLGQGPEFLIYFQGTGAADDSGLPNDRFFAVRPEGSVSTLKIQRTERGDSAVYLCASSSSRAQNEQFFGPGTRLTVL.